This TCR beta chain appears in the sequencing data of a study of vaccination and CD4 T cells after COVID-19 (dated by TCRdb to between 2022 and 2023). Regarding the research as a whole: Convalescent patients had a positive SARS-CoV-2 result on nasal swab PCR, and of these patients, several had mild disease and one had severe disease. Six males and four females were included in the convalescent cohort, with two Hispanic individuals, seven Caucasians, two Asians and one multiracial person represented. Participants got two doses of the Pfizer-BioNTech BNT162b2 vaccine (n=8) or two doses of the Moderna mRNA-1273 vaccine (n=2). Post-COVID blood samples were collected from convalescent patients a median of approximately 100 days after diagnosis, with a range of about 35 to 180 days. Post-vaccine blood samples were taken a median of around 77 days after the second vaccine dose, with a range of 14 to 241 days. Overlapping spike peptide pools from SARS-CoV-2 and from the common cold coronaviruses HCoV-NL63, HCoV-OC43 and HCoV-229E were used as culture stimuli. In control cultures, a CEFX viral epitope pool was used as positive control, an HIV-1 Nef peptide pool was used as negative control, or no peptide was added. In under twelve COVID-19 convalescent patients and a few infection-naive healthy vaccine recipients, researchers compared the spike-specific CD4+ TCR repertoire from before mRNA vaccination with the repertoire from after.

A note on this clonotype: Its antigen remains unidentified. The input lacks base qualities; no much larger clone sits a single base away.

Trimming takes 5 bases from V and 8 bases from J, and the germline ends sit 21 bases apart. For CDR1 and CDR2, the germline V gene (reference sequence) lists SEHNR and FQNEAQ. The cysteine opens and the phenylalanine closes a CDR3 of 16 amino acids. Of all the DNA, just the CDR3 is kept, 48 bases in frame from base 1. Preparation of the library involved PCR. At the Johns Hopkins FTIC core, DNA from the cultured CD4+ T cells underwent TCR sequencing with the Oncomine TCR Beta short-read assay. The QIAamp micro DNA kit was used to extract genomic DNA from the cultured CD4+ T cells. Oncomine TCR Beta libraries from cultured CD4+ T cells were pooled with unique dual indexes and sequenced on an Illumina iSeq 100. Per the original workflow: Non-productive sequences were removed, and CDR3s not starting with C, not ending with F or W, or shorter than 7 amino acids were discarded. Antigen-specific clonotypes were identified using the MANAFEST web application through comparison of peptide-stimulated wells with reference and other culture wells. To be called positive, a clone needed an FDR below 0.05, an odds ratio above 5, and a productive frequency above 0.1% in at least two of three replicate wells. Clonotypes that were significantly expanded in both SARS-CoV-2 spike wells and at least one common cold coronavirus spike condition were defined as cross-reactive. CDR3 homology was assessed with Levenshtein distances (stringdist) and unrooted phylogenetic trees (ape) in R version 3.6.1. The public reads were run again by TCRdb, first through fastp at Q25 and then through MiXCR, and only productive beta chains were kept. Every entry covers one CDR3 protein and lists the most common genes and DNA from its rows. Clone size and V and J calls follow TCRdb, not the original study. This sample gives about 11,000 distinct CDR3 sequences in total; 32% of them show up just once. The ten top clones hold about 15% of the sample.

Here is what the overall study found, with its caveats: Among convalescent patients, a median about 86% of the SARS-CoV-2-reactive clones seen after vaccination appeared only after vaccination, which suggests priming specific to the vaccine. Although the median number of SARS-CoV-2-reactive clonotypes went up from 21 after infection to 30 to 45 after vaccination, the increase was not significant. The number of convalescent patients in the study was relatively small, and the study did not examine early timepoints following natural infection. In convalescent patients, nearly all vaccine-specific clones (304 of 307) were found to be mono-reactive for SARS-CoV-2 spike rather than cross-reactive with common cold coronaviruses.

What this sample's treatment or condition label stands for: roughly 10-day PBMC culture with coronavirus spike peptide pools or control peptides (ViraFEST assay). The study used the ViraFEST assay, which expanded antigen-specific T cells with peptide pools and then identified expanded clonotypes by TCR sequencing. The convalescent patients' positive SARS-CoV-2 PCR tests fell between March and December 2020, which was before the Alpha, Beta and Delta variants emerged in the United States. Each well held approximately 2 million PBMCs cultured in IMDM containing about 5% human AB serum and around 10 IU/ml IL-2, with 7.5 to 10 ug/ml peptide pools added. On days 3 and 7, half of the culture medium was replaced with fresh IL-2-containing medium. CD4+ T cells were isolated after 10 days of culture through negative selection using the EasySep CD4+ T cell isolation kit. Ficoll-Paque Plus gradient centrifugation was used to isolate PBMCs from whole blood, and the isolated PBMCs were then either used fresh or cryopreserved at -140C. Culture conditions were generally each tested in triplicate wells.

This sample comprised CD4+ T cells from blood, cultured in vitro, obtained after SARS-CoV-2 vaccination. The chain employs TRBV7-9 and TRBJ2-2, with no D gene named confidently. This clonotype was sampled from a human donor who had recovered from COVID-19. The DNA sequence reads TGTGCCAGCAGCCTGGATGTTGGGGTGATCGAGGGGGAGCTGTTTTTT. The encoded protein is CASSLDVGVIEGELFF.